This paragraph reports one TCR beta chain. Germline loops: CDR1 LNHDA, CDR2 SQIVND (reference sequence). The CDR3 is made up of 14 amino acids. The V end lost 5 bases, the J end lost 7 bases, and 14 bases lay between the germline ends. Only in-frame clones appear in the TCRdb table, and some are missing; sequencing was by immunoSEQ multiplex PCR. The sample has around 80,000 clones; about 91% are singletons. The entry originates in a study of T cell changes during pregnancy in multiple sclerosis. The genes are TRBV19 and TRBJ1-4; tentatively, D is TRBD1 (5 bases). The TCR comes from a female donor with multiple sclerosis, enrolled in a pregnancy study. The starting material was peripheral blood, obtained before pregnancy. The chain's CDR3 is CASSGWGKIEKLFF. The CDR3 DNA reads as TGTGCCAGTAGTGGATGGGGCAAGATTGAAAAACTGTTTTTT.